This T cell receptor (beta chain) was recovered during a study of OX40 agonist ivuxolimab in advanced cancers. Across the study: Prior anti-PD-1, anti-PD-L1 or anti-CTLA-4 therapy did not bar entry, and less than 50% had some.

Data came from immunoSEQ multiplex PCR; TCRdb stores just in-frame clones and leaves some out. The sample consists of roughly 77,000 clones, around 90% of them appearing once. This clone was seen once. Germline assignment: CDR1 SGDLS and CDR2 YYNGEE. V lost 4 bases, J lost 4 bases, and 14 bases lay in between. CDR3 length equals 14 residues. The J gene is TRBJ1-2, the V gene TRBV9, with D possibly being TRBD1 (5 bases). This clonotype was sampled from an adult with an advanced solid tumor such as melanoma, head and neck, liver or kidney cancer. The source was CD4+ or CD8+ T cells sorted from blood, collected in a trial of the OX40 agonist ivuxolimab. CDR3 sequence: CASSPYGGPYGYTF. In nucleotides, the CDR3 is TGTGCCAGCAGCCCTTACGGGGGACCCTATGGCTACACCTTC.